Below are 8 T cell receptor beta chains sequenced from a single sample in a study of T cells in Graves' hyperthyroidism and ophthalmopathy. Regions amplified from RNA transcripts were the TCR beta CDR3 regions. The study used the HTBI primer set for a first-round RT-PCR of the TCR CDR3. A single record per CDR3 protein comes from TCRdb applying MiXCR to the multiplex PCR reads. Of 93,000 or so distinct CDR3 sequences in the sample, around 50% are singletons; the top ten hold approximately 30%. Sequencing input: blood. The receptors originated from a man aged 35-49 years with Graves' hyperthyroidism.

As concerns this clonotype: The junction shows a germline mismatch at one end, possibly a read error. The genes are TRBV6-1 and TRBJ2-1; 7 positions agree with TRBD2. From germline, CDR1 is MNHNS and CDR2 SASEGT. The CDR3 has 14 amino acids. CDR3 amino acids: CAGSPAGTYNEQFF. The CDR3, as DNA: TGTGCCGGCAGTCCAGCGGGAACCTACAATGAGCAGTTCTTC.

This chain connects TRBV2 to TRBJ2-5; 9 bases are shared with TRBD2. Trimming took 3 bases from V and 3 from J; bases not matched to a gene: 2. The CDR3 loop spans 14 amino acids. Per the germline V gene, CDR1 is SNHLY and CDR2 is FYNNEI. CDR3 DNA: TGTGCCAGCAGTGAGACTAGCGGAGAAGAGACCCAGTACTTC. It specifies CASSETSGEETQYF.

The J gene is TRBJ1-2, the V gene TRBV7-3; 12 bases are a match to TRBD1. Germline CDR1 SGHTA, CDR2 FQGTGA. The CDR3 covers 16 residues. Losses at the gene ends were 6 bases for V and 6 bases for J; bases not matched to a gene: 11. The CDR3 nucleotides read TGTGCCAGCAGTCGGACAGGGACAGGGGGCCTCCATGGCTACACCTTC. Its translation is CASSRTGTGGLHGYTF.

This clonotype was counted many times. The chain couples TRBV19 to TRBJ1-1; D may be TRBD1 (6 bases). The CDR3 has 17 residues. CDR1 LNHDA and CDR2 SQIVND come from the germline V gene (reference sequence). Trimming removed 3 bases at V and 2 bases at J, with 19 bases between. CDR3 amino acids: CASSIGNRDTRNTEAFF. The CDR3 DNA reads TGTGCCAGTAGTATTGGGAACAGGGATACCCGAAACACTGAAGCTTTCTTT. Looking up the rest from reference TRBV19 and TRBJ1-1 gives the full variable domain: DGGITQSPKYLFRKEGQNVTLSCEQNLNHDAMYWYRQDPGQGLRLIYYSQIVNDFQKGDIAEGYSVSREKKESFPLTVTSAQKNPTAFYLCASSIGNRDTRNTEAFFGQGTRLTVV.

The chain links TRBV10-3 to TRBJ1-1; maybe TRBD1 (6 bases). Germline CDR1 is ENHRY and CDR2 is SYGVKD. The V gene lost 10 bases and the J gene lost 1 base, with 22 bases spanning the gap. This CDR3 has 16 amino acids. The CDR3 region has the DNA TGTGCCAGCTCACCCGGTCAGGGGCTGAGGAACACTGAAGCTTTCTTT. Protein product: CASSPGQGLRNTEAFF.

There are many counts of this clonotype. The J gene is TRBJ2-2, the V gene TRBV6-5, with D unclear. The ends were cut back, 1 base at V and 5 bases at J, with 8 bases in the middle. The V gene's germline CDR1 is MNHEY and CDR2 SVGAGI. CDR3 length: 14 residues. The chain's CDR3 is CASSYYDLTGELFF. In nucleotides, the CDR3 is TGTGCCAGCAGTTACTACGACCTAACCGGGGAGCTGTTTTTT.

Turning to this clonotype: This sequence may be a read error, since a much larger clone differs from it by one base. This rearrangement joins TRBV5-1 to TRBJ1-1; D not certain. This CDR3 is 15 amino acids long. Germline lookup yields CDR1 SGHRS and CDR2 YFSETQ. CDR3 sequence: CASSSERVAYTEALF. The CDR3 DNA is TGCGCCAGCAGCTCTGAAAGGGTCGCGTACACTGAAGCTCTCTTT.

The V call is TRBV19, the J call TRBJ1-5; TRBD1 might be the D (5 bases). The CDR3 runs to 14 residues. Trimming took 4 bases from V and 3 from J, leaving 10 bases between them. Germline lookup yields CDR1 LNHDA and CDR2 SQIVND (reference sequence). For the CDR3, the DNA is TGTGCCAGTAGTACCTCAGGGCACAATCAGCCCCAGCATTTT. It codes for CASSTSGHNQPQHF.